The next 18 T cell receptor beta chains were all read from a single sample in a study of tumor and adjacent non-tumor tissue in lung cancer. RNA was extracted from bulk tissue without any cell sorting. The normal lung tissue was taken more than 3 cm from the tumor edge. Three rounds of nested PCR, following a modified ARM-PCR protocol, produced the TCRbeta library. One entry per CDR3 protein results from TCRdb running MiXCR on the multiplex PCR reads. The sample includes 85,000 or so distinct CDR3 sequences, around 80% of them seen just once. Source material: distant non-tumor lung tissue. These receptors came from a woman in her forties or fifties with non-small cell lung cancer.

The V call is TRBV11-2, the J call TRBJ2-5; D gene ambiguous. Germline CDR1 is SGHAT and CDR2 is FQNNGV. CDR3 length: 12 residues. This chain's CDR3 is CVSNFDEEPQYF. DNA of the CDR3: TGTGTCAGTAATTTCGATGAGGAGCCCCAGTACTTC.

This clonotype was detected only a few times. This sequence may be a read error, since a much larger clone differs from it by one base. DNA for the CDR3: TGCAGTGTTCGGACAGGGGCCTCCTATGGCTACACCTTC. Its protein product is CSVRTGASYGYTF. The V and J genes are TRBV20-1 and TRBJ1-2; 9 nucleotides agree with TRBD1. Germline CDR1 is DFQATT and CDR2 is SNEGSKA (reference sequence). CDR3 size: 13 residues. The V and J ends lost 7 bases and 4 bases, in that order; junction bases with no gene match: 7.

In the case of this clonotype: The junction differs from germline at one of its ends, possibly a read error. The rearrangement uses TRBV4-2 and TRBJ2-5; possible D gene TRBD1, 5 bases. CDR3 size: 15 residues. Germline CDR1 reads LGHNA; CDR2 reads YNFKEQ. The CDR3: CASSQIPRGQETQYF. As DNA, the CDR3 is TGTGCCAGCAGCCAAATTCCGAGAGGACAAGAGACTCAGTACTTC.

Of note for this clonotype: The junction departs from the called germline gene at one end, perhaps through a read error. This rearrangement joins TRBV4-1 to TRBJ1-5; D gene unclear. CDR3 length: 15 amino acids. Germline V gene lookup returns CDR1 MGHRA and CDR2 YSYEKL. The CDR3 reads CANSQVIYINQPQHF. The CDR3 region has the DNA TGCGCCAACAGCCAAGTGATTTATATCAATCAGCCTCAGCATTTT.

Points on this clonotype: A junction end diverges from the germline sequence, so it may reflect a read error. This chain's CDR3 is CAISWGRDGDTDAFF. CDR3 nucleotides: TGTGCCATCAGTTGGGGAAGGGATGGGGACACTGATGCTTTCTTT. This chain joins TRBV10-3 and TRBJ1-1; possibly TRBD1 for D (6 bases). Germline assignment: CDR1 ENHRY and CDR2 SYGVKD. The CDR3 has 15 amino acids.

Turning to this clonotype: A much larger clone lies a single base off, so this may be a read error. The CDR3 does not end in the conserved phenylalanine or tryptophan, so this is likely a read error. The chain joins TRBV6-1 to TRBJ2-1; 8 nucleotides align to TRBD2. V lost 2 bases, J lost 7 bases, and 10 bases stayed unmatched. The CDR3 consists of 16 residues. From germline, CDR1 is MNHNS and CDR2 SASEGT. The CDR3 nucleotides read TGTGCCAGCAGTGAAAAGGGAGCGGGAGACGTGAATGAGCAGTTCTCC. Its protein product is CASSEKGAGDVNEQFS.

This sequence joins TRBV11-2 and TRBJ2-7, with D maybe TRBD2 (6 bases). Trimming shortened V by 6 bases and J by 0 bases, and 15 bases separated the two germline ends. This CDR3 region has 15 residues. Germline-derived CDR1 and CDR2 are SGHAT and FQNNGV. CDR3 DNA: TGTGCCAGCAGTCCTCACGGGAGATACTCCTACGAGCAGTACTTC. Translation gives CASSPHGRYSYEQYF.

This clonotype has only a few counts. One end of the junction varies from germline; a read error may be responsible. This chain connects TRBV6-2 or TRBV6-3 to TRBJ2-7, with TRBD2 matching over 8 bases. Germline V gene data show CDR1 as MNHEY and CDR2 as SVGEGT. The CDR3 sequence is 15 residues long. The CDR3 loop reads CASNYGGGPGYEQYF. The CDR3 bases are TGTGCCAGCAATTACGGGGGGGGGCCTGGATACGAGCAGTACTTC.

CDR3 protein: CAIGPSTGTGNTIYF. As DNA, the CDR3 is TGTGCCATCGGCCCTTCGACAGGGACTGGAAACACCATATATTTT. V gene TRBV11-2 combines with J gene TRBJ1-3; 7 nucleotides align to TRBD1. The V gene's germline CDR1 is SGHAT and CDR2 FQNNGV. This CDR3 spans 15 amino acids. The J segment lost 2 bases and the V segment lost 10 bases, leaving 11 bases of the junction unmatched.

Comment on this clonotype: With a much larger clone just one base away, this may be a read error. The chain is built from TRBV5-1 and TRBJ1-2; 10 bases align to TRBD1. The CDR3 extends over 14 amino acids. CDR1 is SGHRS, CDR2 YFSETQ, per germline. CDR3 loop: CANSPGQGLDGYTF. CDR3 DNA: TGCGCCAACAGCCCGGGACAGGGGTTGGATGGCTACACCTTC. The complete variable domain, with remaining parts taken from reference TRBV5-1 and TRBJ1-2, reads KAGVTQTPRYLIKTRGQQVTLSCSPISGHRSVSWYQQTPGQGLQFLFEYFSETQRNKGNFPGRFSGRQFSNSRSEMNVSTLELGDSALYLCANSPGQGLDGYTFGSGTRLTVV.

This chain joins TRBV11-2 and TRBJ1-3; D ambiguous. CDR1 SGHAT and CDR2 FQNNGV come from the germline V gene. The CDR3 is 15 amino acids. This CDR3 reads CVGSPGMNSGNTIYF. CDR3 bases: TGTGTCGGCAGCCCAGGCATGAACTCTGGAAACACCATATATTTT.

The V gene is TRBV4-2, the J gene TRBJ2-7; weak D call: TRBD2 (6 bases). Germline CDR1 LGHNA, CDR2 YNFKEQ. This CDR3 contains 14 residues. The CDR3 sequence is CVSSRTGLLDEQYF. The CDR3 DNA is TGTGTCAGTAGCCGGACGGGACTTCTCGACGAGCAGTACTTC.

The chain uses TRBV19 and TRBJ2-5; the D gene is possibly TRBD1 (6 bases). Germline-derived CDR1 and CDR2 are LNHDA and SQIVND (reference sequence). Trimming shortened V by 6 bases and J by 1 base, and 12 bases separated the two germline ends. This CDR3 is built from 14 residues. In nucleotides, the CDR3 is TGTGCCAGTAGCCTAGGGGGAGCCCAAGAGACCCAGTACTTC. The encoded protein is CASSLGGAQETQYF.

Note on this clonotype: At one of its ends the junction is not consistent with the germline gene, which may arise from a read error. V and J are TRBV11-3 and TRBJ2-1; D uncertain. Per the germline V gene, CDR1 is SGHNT and CDR2 is YENEEA. This CDR3 spans 9 amino acids. The CDR3 region is CARRLIQFF. The CDR3 nucleotides read TGTGCCCGCAGGTTAATCCAGTTCTTC.

Points on this clonotype: The conserved phenylalanine or tryptophan normally closing the CDR3 is absent here, so this likely arose from a read error. This sequence joins TRBV6-1 and TRBJ2-5; D is undetermined. Germline V gene sequence: CDR1 MNHNS, CDR2 SASEGT. CDR3 length: 15 amino acids. In DNA, the CDR3 is TGTGCCTGCAGTGAATGGTTGTTTATGCCAGAGACCCAGTACTCC. Its translation is CACSEWLFMPETQYS.

Worth noting for this clonotype: At one end, the junction sequence differs from germline, possibly due to a read error. The rearrangement uses TRBV29-1 and TRBJ2-7; unclear D gene. The CDR3 runs to 12 residues. CDR1 is SQVTM and CDR2 is ANQGSEA in the germline V gene. The CDR3 nucleotides read TGCGGCGTTCGGACGGATACCTACGAGCAGTACTTT. Translated, it gives CGVRTDTYEQYF.

Comments on this clonotype: Sequence at one end of the junction differs from germline and may be a read error. The J gene is TRBJ1-1, the V gene TRBV4-1; a weak D match, TRBD1 (6 bases). The germline V gene encodes CDR1 MGHRA and CDR2 YSYEKL. CDR3 length: 20 amino acids. DNA of the CDR3: TGCGTCAGCAGCCAAGATAGGGTGGACAGCGTCTCCGGCGGGAACACTGAAGCTTTCTTT. Residues: CVSSQDRVDSVSGGNTEAFF.

On this clonotype: An end of the junction differs from the germline gene, which may be a read error. V is TRBV11-1 and J is TRBJ2-5, with D perhaps matching TRBD1 (6 bases). The CDR3 sequence is 12 residues long. Germline CDR1 reads SGHAT; CDR2 reads FQDESV (reference sequence). The CDR3 spells CSSSSTEQGQYF. CDR3 bases: TGTTCCAGCAGCTCGACGGAACAGGGCCAATACTTC.